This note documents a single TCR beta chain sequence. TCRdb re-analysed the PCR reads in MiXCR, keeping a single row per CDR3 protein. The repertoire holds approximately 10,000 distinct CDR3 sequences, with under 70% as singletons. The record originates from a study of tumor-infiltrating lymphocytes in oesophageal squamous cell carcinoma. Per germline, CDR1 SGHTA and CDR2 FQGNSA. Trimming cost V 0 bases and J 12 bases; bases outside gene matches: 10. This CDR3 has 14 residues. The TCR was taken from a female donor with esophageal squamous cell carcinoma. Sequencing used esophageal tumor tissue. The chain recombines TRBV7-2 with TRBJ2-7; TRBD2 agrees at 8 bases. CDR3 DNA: TGTGCCAGCAGCTTAGCCCAGACCTCTAGCGGGTTGTACTTC. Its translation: CASSLAQTSSGLYF.